This TCR beta chain was documented in a study of early T cells in non-severe SARS-CoV-2 infection. Tagging with unique molecular identifiers was applied to individual cDNA molecules. Each CDR3 protein is one row after TCRdb ran MiXCR on the 5' RACE reads. The data contain about 48,000 distinct CDR3 sequences, around 10% of them singletons. This CDR3 is 15 amino acids long. The germline V gene has CDR1 LNHDA and CDR2 SQIVND (reference sequence). With 4 bases removed from V and 7 bases from J, the gap between germline ends came to 20 bases. The genes are TRBV19 and TRBJ2-7, with D possibly TRBD2 on 6 matching bases. Material for sequencing was whole blood. This receptor was taken from an adult who was a healthcare worker with PCR-confirmed SARS-CoV-2 infection or an uninfected control (not recorded which). CDR3 amino acids: CASSTSLRGRAEQYF. CDR3 sequence (DNA): TGTGCCAGTAGTACTAGCTTGCGGGGTCGGGCAGAGCAGTACTTC.